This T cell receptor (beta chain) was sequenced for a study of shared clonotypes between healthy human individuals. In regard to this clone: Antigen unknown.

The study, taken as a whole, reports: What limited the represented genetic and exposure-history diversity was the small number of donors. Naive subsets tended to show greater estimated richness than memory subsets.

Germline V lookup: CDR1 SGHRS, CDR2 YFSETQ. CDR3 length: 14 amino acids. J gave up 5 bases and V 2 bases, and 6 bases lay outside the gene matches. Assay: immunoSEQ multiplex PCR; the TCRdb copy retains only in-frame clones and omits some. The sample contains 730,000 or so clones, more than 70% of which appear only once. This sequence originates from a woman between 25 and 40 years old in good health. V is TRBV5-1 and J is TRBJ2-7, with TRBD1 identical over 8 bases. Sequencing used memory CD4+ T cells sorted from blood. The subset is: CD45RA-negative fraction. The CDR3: CASSLRQGLNEQYF. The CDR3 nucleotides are TGCGCCAGCAGCTTAAGACAGGGGTTGAACGAGCAGTACTTC.